This TCR beta chain was captured in a study of T cells in Graves' hyperthyroidism and ophthalmopathy (dated by TCRdb to between 2018 and 2020). A note on the overall study: Peripheral blood was collected at initial diagnosis, before any treatment. A discovery cohort of about a hundred patients, approximately 45 with Graves' ophthalmopathy and approximately 55 with stable Graves' hyperthyroidism, was used to find distinguishing TCR V-J signatures. Prospective prediction of ophthalmopathy was tested in an independent validation cohort consisting of some 20 hyperthyroidism patients and approximately 16 patients who later progressed to ophthalmopathy. The 75 to 100 discovery patients were divided at random into training and test sets in a 7:3 ratio. In addition, the study compared T-cell repertoires in thyroid tissue and in blood from roughly 6 Graves' hyperthyroidism patients. After sampling, hyperthyroidism patients received methimazole starting at 30 mg daily, and ophthalmopathy patients received high-dose intravenous methylprednisolone. According to the paper, TCR Vbeta CDR3 sequencing was carried out on over 130 peripheral blood samples, which came from about 45 ophthalmopathy, fewer than 80 hyperthyroidism and about 17 progressor patients. General study outcomes and caveats: During validation, the model predicted progression to ophthalmopathy a median of approximately 6.5 months ahead of onset, with roughly 65% sensitivity and 72.22% specificity. Most expanded thyroid clonotypes (frequency above 0.001) were also found in blood, which suggests that blood repertoires may mirror thyroid immune responses. A model built on a 13 V-J signature distinguished ophthalmopathy from stable hyperthyroidism, reaching 85% to 90% sensitivity and 81.08% specificity in cross-validation and 80%/75% in testing. Sample size was not statistically predetermined, and investigators were not blinded to group allocation.

The TCR beta CDR3 regions were amplified from RNA transcripts. A first-round RT-PCR of the TCR CDR3 used the HTBI primer set with the Qiagen OneStep RT-PCR kit. The libraries were constructed in a second round of multiplex PCR and then size-selected and purified. Libraries were sequenced paired-end with 100 bp reads on an Illumina HiSeq2000. The original methods were these. SOAPnuke was used to process the raw data, removing reads that contained adapters or uncalled bases, had a mean Phred below 15, or lacked an exact match to the constant primer or identifier. High-quality paired reads were merged using COPE v1.2.5, and each unique nucleotide sequence was defined as a clonotype. Clonotypes were aligned to IMGT TRBV, TRBD and TRBJ reference segments using MiTCR v1.1. Only V-J combinations with frequency above 0.0001, covering 99% to 99.2% of repertoires, were analysed. The TCS score was defined as the ratio of F50 (clonal expansion) to E x V (chaos), calculated using BLOSUM62-based TCRdist between CDR3 peptides within each V-J. Welch's t-statistics and random forest reduced roughly 530 V-J features to roughly 13, which were used in a naive Bayes classifier (R e1071). The public reads were reanalyzed by TCRdb: fastp trimming at Q25, MiXCR alignment, in-frame beta chains only. Entries that share a CDR3 protein sequence are merged under the most common genes and DNA. TCRdb, not the original authors, processed these V and J calls. The sample table holds 350,000 to 400,000 distinct CDR3 sequences, of which under 15% were seen once. The ten largest account for about 30% of the sample.

Including cysteine and phenylalanine, the CDR3 has 14 amino acids. Only the CDR3 region is kept as DNA, spanning 42 bases read in frame from base 1. In the germline V gene, CDR1 corresponds to SGHRS and CDR2 to YFSETQ. The trim is 6 bases for V and 0 bases for J, with a gap of 9 bases between the germline ends. This clonotype has a count of ten or more. There is no known antigen for this receptor. It has no much larger one-base neighbor in the sample; base qualities were not kept. Graves' hyperthyroidism was defined as stable when no progression to ophthalmopathy occurred over 18 months of follow-up. The hyperthyroidism patients were between 18 and 65 years old and newly diagnosed, with a disease duration of less than 2 months. The study excluded patients with uncontrolled infections, other autoimmune diseases, pregnancy or lactation. Diagnoses were based on clinical symptoms, serum thyroxine and TRAb, thyroid ultrasound and orbital computed tomography. PBMCs were separated from approximately 9.9 ml of fresh peripheral blood using Ficoll-Paque density gradient centrifugation. Total RNA was extracted with Trizol reagent, and quality was checked on an Agilent 2100 Bioanalyzer.

The chain uses TRBV5-1 and TRBJ2-2; no D gene can be assigned with confidence. Sequencing was performed on blood. This clonotype was obtained from a woman aged 30 to 39 with Graves' hyperthyroidism. The nucleotides are TGCGCCAGCAATTTCCAGCCGAACACCGGGGAGCTGTTTTTT. Translated, this gives CASNFQPNTGELFF.